This TCR beta chain was identified in a study of T cells expressing NK-cell markers. TCRdb re-called the 5' RACE reads and catalogs CDR3 proteins one per entry, DNA excluded. Its clone listing holds approximately 440,000 distinct CDR3 sequences. Per germline, CDR1 MNHNY and CDR2 SVGAGI (reference sequence). The CDR3 consists of 12 residues. The chain couples TRBV6-6 to TRBJ2-7; the D gene TCRdb calls, TRBD2, cannot be checked with no DNA. This receptor was identified in a woman aged 45-60 years in good health. The sample consisted of blood T cells: a sorted CD56 or NKG2C T cell subset, CD4+ or CD8+ T cells, or bulk PBMC T cells (not recorded which). CDR3 protein: CAVSSGGYEQYF.